This TCR beta chain was identified during a study of T cell repertoires in ileal Crohn's disease. Study in general: Biopsies of the neoterminal ileum at postoperative colonoscopy form M6 samples.

This sample's time point: neoterminal ileum biopsy at postoperative endoscopy, about 6 months after surgery. This table comes from immunoSEQ multiplex PCR, and its TCRdb copy is limited to in-frame clones, with some not included. The sample includes around 2,900 clones, roughly three quarters of them seen just once. The sequenced sample consisted of ileal tissue. This TCR was recovered from an adult with Crohn's disease.

The CDR3 here is CASSLGTSGNEQYF. As DNA, the CDR3 is TGCGCCAGCAGCCTAGGGACTAGCGGGAACGAGCAGTACTTC. This chain joins TRBV5-1 and TRBJ2-7; 13 nucleotides agree with TRBD2. V shed 4 bases, J shed 5 bases, and the junction held 3 bases outside the gene matches. Germline-derived CDR1 and CDR2 are SGHRS and YFSETQ. There are 14 residues in the CDR3.